A selection of T cell receptor beta chains follows, all from one sample in a study of blood T cells in healthy people across ages. TCRdb ran MiXCR on the 5' RACE reads and lists one entry per CDR3 protein. The table shows roughly 680,000 distinct CDR3 sequences, with around 49% occurring only once. The specimen sequenced was blood. The origin of the receptors is a woman in her sixties or seventies in good health. CDR3s include the opening cysteine and the closing phenylalanine or tryptophan. The D gene is left open where the match is weak. For some rows the clone size is stated as once, few or many, or as a class when expanded; others skip it.

j_call d_call v_call clone_size cdr3_nt cdr3_aa
TRBJ1-2 - TRBV5-1 - TGCGCCAGCAGTAATGTAAGGAACTATGGCTACACCTTC CASSNVRNYGYTF
TRBJ1-3 TRBD1 TRBV4-1 - TGCGCCAGCAGCCAAGGAAGGCAGGGGGTGTCCGGAAACACCATATATTTT CASSQGRQGVSGNTIYF
TRBJ2-7 TRBD2 TRBV20-1 - TGCAGTGCTCGGGCGGGACTAGCGGTCTCCGAGCAGTACTTC CSARAGLAVSEQYF
TRBJ2-1 - TRBV7-3 many TGTGCCAGCAGCTCCTCAGGGGGGCCCTACAATGAGCAGTTCTTC CASSSSGGPYNEQFF
TRBJ2-1 TRBD2 TRBV29-1 - TGCAGCGTTGGGGGACTAGGGAACAATGAGCAGTTCTTC CSVGGLGNNEQFF
TRBJ2-7 - TRBV7-9 - TGTGCCAGCAGCGTACATACCGGCTACGAGCAGTACTTC CASSVHTGYEQYF
TRBJ2-1 - TRBV24-1 few TGTGCCACCAGTGAACCCGAAAGGGATGAGCAGTTCTTC CATSEPERDEQFF
TRBJ1-2 - TRBV7-3 few TGTGCCAGCAGCTTGTGGGGCAACAGAGACTACACCTTC CASSLWGNRDYTF
TRBJ1-4 - TRBV15 - TGTGCCACCAGCAGGGGGTGGGGCACTAATGAAAAACTGTTTTTT CATSRGWGTNEKLFF
TRBJ2-1 TRBD2 TRBV20-1 - TGCAGTGCCCGACTAGCGCGAGGCTCCTACAATGAGCAGTTCTTC CSARLARGSYNEQFF
TRBJ2-1 - TRBV5-1 few TGCGCCAGCACGGGGGAAAGCTCCTACAATGAGCAGTTCTTC CASTGESSYNEQFF
TRBJ2-5 - TRBV7-2 - TGTGCCAGCAGCTTAGCAGGTGCGAAGACCCAGTACTTC CASSLAGAKTQYF
TRBJ2-7 - TRBV20-1 - TGCAGTGCTAGAGGGTGGGGGGACTCCTACGAGCAGTACTTC CSARGWGDSYEQYF
TRBJ1-4 - TRBV12-3/TRBV12-4 many TGTGCCAGCAGCCAATACAGGGTTGGGGAAAAACTGTTTTTT CASSQYRVGEKLFF
TRBJ2-7 - TRBV27 - TGTGCCAGCTCTAGAACCAGGGGATACGAGCAGTACTTC CASSRTRGYEQYF
TRBJ2-5 - TRBV7-2 many TGTGCCAGCAGCTTTGGTGCTGCAGGGGCGGACCAGTACTTC CASSFGAAGADQYF
TRBJ2-1 TRBD2 TRBV10-3 - TGTGCCAGCTACGGGAGGGCGGACAATGAGCAGTTCTTC CASYGRADNEQFF
TRBJ2-3 - TRBV5-1 few TGCGCCAGCAGCTTGGGCTGGACAGATACGCAGTATTTT CASSLGWTDTQYF
TRBJ2-3 TRBD1 TRBV7-2 - TGTGCCAGCAGCTTAGGAGGGGGCAAAGATACGCAGTATTTT CASSLGGGKDTQYF
TRBJ2-5 - TRBV6-2/TRBV6-3 many TGTGCCAGCAGTTATCGACCGGGGTCAGAGACCCAGTACTTC CASSYRPGSETQYF
TRBJ1-2 TRBD1 TRBV6-1 - TGTGCCAGCAGTGGGGGACAGGGCGTAGGCGGCTACACCTTC CASSGGQGVGGYTF
TRBJ1-2 TRBD1 TRBV4-3 - TGCGCCAGCAGCCAAGTTGCTGGGACAGCAAACTATGGCTACACCTTC CASSQVAGTANYGYTF
TRBJ1-2 - TRBV4-2 - TGTGCCAGCAGCCAAGATGAACGGCTTCAGGGCTACACCTTC CASSQDERLQGYTF
TRBJ2-3 TRBD2 TRBV20-1 - TGCAGTGCCCAGAGAGCCCAACTAGCGGACACAGATACGCAGTATTTT CSAQRAQLADTDTQYF
TRBJ2-5 TRBD1 TRBV10-3 - TGTGCCATCAGTGAGTTTGGGACAGGGCAAGAGACCCAGTACTTC CAISEFGTGQETQYF
TRBJ1-2 TRBD1 TRBV7-2 few TGTGCCAGCAGCTTAGTCAGCACAGGGGGTGGGTATGGCTACACCTTC CASSLVSTGGGYGYTF
TRBJ2-3 - TRBV7-2 few TGTGCCAGCAGCCTGCCGGGTACGCAGTATTTT CASSLPGTQYF
TRBJ2-5 TRBD2 TRBV24-1 - TGTGCCACCAGTGATACACTAGTGGGGGGGTACCAAGAGACCCAGTACTTC CATSDTLVGGYQETQYF
TRBJ2-3 TRBD2 TRBV7-6 - TGTGCCAGCAGCTTAGGGACTAGCGGAACCTTGACGCAGTATTTT CASSLGTSGTLTQYF
TRBJ2-1 - TRBV4-3 - TGCGCCAGCAGCCAAGATGTCAGTTACAATGAGCAGTTCTTC CASSQDVSYNEQFF
TRBJ2-1 - TRBV7-2 - TGTGCCAGCAGCCCCTCCGGACAGACATACAATGAGCAGTTCTTC CASSPSGQTYNEQFF
TRBJ2-3 - TRBV5-1 few TGCGCCAGCAGCTCCGGACGGCTGAATTTGAACACAGATGCGCAGTATTTT CASSSGRLNLNTDAQYF
TRBJ1-4 - TRBV7-9 - TGTGCCAGCAGCCCCTTGGTCGGGAAACTGTTTTTT CASSPLVGKLFF
TRBJ1-1 TRBD1 TRBV29-1 few TGCAGCGTCACCCGGGACAGGGGGCCCGGAGAAGCTTTCTTT CSVTRDRGPGEAFF
TRBJ2-6 - TRBV7-9 - TGTGCCAGCAGCGTAAACTTAGGACGAGTATCTGGGGCCAACGTCCTGACTTTC CASSVNLGRVSGANVLTF
TRBJ2-1 - TRBV3-1 - TGTGCCAGCAGGAGGACGACTCTTCAAGGTGAGCAGTTCTTC CASRRTTLQGEQFF
TRBJ2-3 - TRBV6-1 once TGTGCCAGCACCGAGGGTAGTCCCCACACAGATACGCAGTATTTT CASTEGSPHTDTQYF
TRBJ1-6 TRBD1 TRBV9 - TGTGCCAGCAGCGCAGGGGGCGATAATAATTCACCCCTCCACTTT CASSAGGDNNSPLHF
TRBJ2-7 - TRBV10-3 few TGTGCCATCAGTGATCCCGGGACCAGGACCTACGAGCAGTACTTC CAISDPGTRTYEQYF
TRBJ2-4 - TRBV29-1 many TGCAGCGTTGAAGGGGACATTCAGTACTTC CSVEGDIQYF